The 24 T cell receptor beta chains below were found in one sample sequenced in a study of PD-1 blockade in classical Hodgkin lymphoma. TCRdb's table, derived via immunoSEQ multiplex PCR, lists solely in-frame clones and lacks some. The sample has over 7,000 clones, 75% to 80% seen once. Patients all relapsed after autologous stem cell transplantation, and there was variation in brentuximab vedotin exposure. Out of thawed PBMCs, magnetic negative selection purified CD4+ T cells. The specimen was CD4+ T cells from blood, collected at baseline. The receptors here all came from a human donor with classical Hodgkin lymphoma.

V and J are TRBV5-1 and TRBJ2-7, with 9 bases lining up with TRBD2. From germline, CDR1 is SGHRS and CDR2 YFSETQ. The CDR3 runs to 15 residues. V shed 0 bases, J shed 3 bases, and the junction held 4 bases outside the gene matches. CDR3 residues: CASSLGLAGNYEQYF. Written as DNA, the CDR3 is TGCGCCAGCAGCTTGGGCCTAGCGGGAAACTACGAGCAGTACTTC. Together with reference TRBV5-1 and TRBJ2-7, the CDR3 gives the full variable domain: KAGVTQTPRYLIKTRGQQVTLSCSPISGHRSVSWYQQTPGQGLQFLFEYFSETQRNKGNFPGRFSGRQFSNSRSEMNVSTLELGDSALYLCASSLGLAGNYEQYFGPGTRLTVT.

V usage is TRBV15 and J usage is TRBJ2-7, with 9 bases aligning to TRBD2. CDR1 LNHNV and CDR2 YYDKDF come from the germline V gene (reference sequence). V dropped 1 base and J dropped 1; count of bases not matched to a gene: 5. The CDR3 covers 16 residues. CDR3 region: CATSRGLREGSYEQYF. The CDR3 nucleotides are TGTGCCACCAGCAGAGGCTTGCGGGAGGGTTCCTACGAGCAGTACTTC.

This clone occurred once. The chain employs TRBV11-2 and TRBJ2-2, with D maybe TRBD1 (6 bases). Trimming pared 5 bases from V and 2 bases from J, leaving 9 bases between. Germline V lookup: CDR1 SGHAT, CDR2 FQNNGV. The CDR3 totals 14 residues. In DNA form, the CDR3 reads TGTGCCAGCAGCCTCGGGACAAACACCGGGGAGCTGTTTTTT. Translation: CASSLGTNTGELFF.

The chain joins TRBV11-2 to TRBJ2-2, with D perhaps matching TRBD2 (6 bases). CDR1 SGHAT and CDR2 FQNNGV come from the germline V gene. This CDR3 has 14 amino acids. V shed 8 bases and J shed 8 bases, with 18 bases lying between them. The CDR3 sequence: CASSATRGYGELFF. In nucleotides, the CDR3 is TGTGCCAGCTCCGCCACTCGGGGGTATGGGGAGCTGTTTTTT.

The genes are TRBV7-2 and TRBJ2-1, with TRBD2 matching over 8 bases. Germline CDR1 is SGHTA and CDR2 is FQGNSA. The V and J ends lost 5 bases and 3 bases, in that order; junction bases with no gene match: 6. The CDR3 totals 15 residues. CDR3 amino acids: CASSPWAGGYNEQFF. CDR3 nucleotide sequence: TGTGCCAGCAGCCCATGGGCGGGGGGCTACAATGAGCAGTTCTTC.

The CDR3 bases are TGTGCCAGCAGCTTACAGGGAAGCAATCAGCCCCAGCATTTT. Protein product: CASSLQGSNQPQHF. The chain couples TRBV7-2 to TRBJ1-5; TRBD1 might be the D (5 bases). The germline V gene encodes CDR1 SGHTA and CDR2 FQGNSA. V was clipped by 2 bases and J by 1 base, with 6 bases between them. There are 14 residues in the CDR3.

The rearrangement joins TRBV4-1 to TRBJ1-6, with a tentative D call TRBD1 (5 bases). This CDR3 is built from 16 residues. Trimming cost V 2 bases and J 7 bases, with 15 bases left between them. The germline CDR1 and CDR2 sequences are MGHRA and YSYEKL. The CDR3 DNA reads TGCGCCAGCAGCCAATGGGACTTTACCGCGAATTCACCCCTCCACTTT. As protein: CASSQWDFTANSPLHF.

The chain joins TRBV5-5 to TRBJ1-2; D ambiguous. Trimming removed 4 bases at V and 4 bases at J, with 11 bases between. CDR3 size: 13 residues. Germline CDR1 SGHKS, CDR2 YYEKEE (reference sequence). The CDR3 here is CASSRDFSYGYTF. Here the CDR3 DNA reads TGTGCCAGCAGCCGCGACTTTAGCTATGGCTACACCTTC. The complete variable domain, with remaining parts taken from reference TRBV5-5 and TRBJ1-2, reads DAGVTQSPTHLIKTRGQQVTLRCSPISGHKSVSWYQQVLGQGPQFIFQYYEKEERGRGNFPDRFSARQFPNYSSELNVNALLLGDSALYLCASSRDFSYGYTFGSGTRLTVV.

The gene calls are TRBV7-9 and TRBJ1-1; D remains unclear. Between the trimmed V and J ends, which lost 3 bases and 5 bases, there was a span of 10 bases. The length of the CDR3 is 13 residues. Per the germline V gene, CDR1 is SEHNR and CDR2 is FQNEAQ (reference sequence). CDR3 protein: CASSFNRDTEAFF. The DNA for the CDR3 is TGTGCCAGCAGCTTCAACAGAGATACTGAAGCTTTCTTT.

The chain has TRBV5-1 and TRBJ2-5; either TRBD1 or TRBD2 may fit D (6 bases each). The V gene's germline CDR1 is SGHRS and CDR2 YFSETQ. The V end was cut by 0 bases, the J end by 6 bases, with 18 bases between. The CDR3 totals 16 residues. The DNA for the CDR3 is TGCGCCAGCAGCTTGGGGGGGGCCCAGTCCACGCAGACCCAGTACTTC. It codes for CASSLGGAQSTQTQYF. The complete variable domain, with remaining parts taken from reference TRBV5-1 and TRBJ2-5, reads KAGVTQTPRYLIKTRGQQVTLSCSPISGHRSVSWYQQTPGQGLQFLFEYFSETQRNKGNFPGRFSGRQFSNSRSEMNVSTLELGDSALYLCASSLGGAQSTQTQYFGPGTRLLVL.

The chain recombines TRBV28 with TRBJ2-7, with 7 bases that match TRBD1. The V gene end was trimmed by 6 bases and the J gene end by 0 bases; junction bases not matched to a gene: 8. Germline assignment: CDR1 MDHEN and CDR2 SYDVKM. This CDR3 has 15 amino acids. CDR3 protein: CASRSGGLNSYEQYF. The CDR3 region has the DNA TGTGCCAGCAGGTCAGGGGGATTAAACTCCTACGAGCAGTACTTC.

This clone occurred once. The V call is TRBV19, the J call TRBJ1-5; no firm D call. There are 15 residues in the CDR3. V gave up 10 bases and J gave up 0 bases, with 16 bases separating them. In germline, CDR1 is LNHDA, CDR2 SQIVND (reference sequence). The DNA for the CDR3 is TGTGCCACCCGTACGACAAGAAATAGCAATCAGCCCCAGCATTTT. This encodes CATRTTRNSNQPQHF.

This clone was seen only once. The V call is TRBV21-1, the J call TRBJ2-2; the table's TRBD1 call for D was not verified on the DNA. TRBV21-1 is flagged as a pseudogene. The CDR3 length is 20 residues. The CDR3 DNA is TGTGCCAGCAGCAAATTAGCCCGGGACAGGAGAGATCCGAACACCGGGGAGCTGTTTTTT. Amino acids: CASSKLARDRRDPNTGELFF.

The chain carries TRBV27 and TRBJ2-5; unclear D gene. V was trimmed by 1 base and J by 3 bases, leaving 9 bases between them. In germline, CDR1 is MNHEY, CDR2 SMNVEV (reference sequence). This CDR3 has 14 residues. The DNA for the CDR3 is TGTGCCAGCAGTTTATTGGCAGCAAAAGAGACCCAGTACTTC. This gives the protein CASSLLAAKETQYF.

V gene TRBV6-5 combines with J gene TRBJ1-1; D gene ambiguous. V gave up 3 bases and J gave up 1 base, with 6 bases separating them. From germline, CDR1 is MNHEY and CDR2 SVGAGI. The CDR3 runs to 13 residues. CDR3: CASSYLGNTEAFF. The CDR3 DNA is TGTGCCAGCAGTTATCTAGGGAACACTGAAGCTTTCTTT.

The CDR3 DNA is TGTGCCAGCAGTGACGGGGCCACAGGAGGAAACACCATATATTTT. It is translated as CASSDGATGGNTIYF. V gene TRBV6-1 combines with J gene TRBJ1-3; possible D gene TRBD1, 5 bases. V lost 3 bases to trimming and J lost 4 bases, with 13 bases between them. Germline CDR1 is MNHNS and CDR2 is SASEGT. This CDR3 contains 15 residues.

V and J are TRBV7-6 and TRBJ2-6; no definite D call. Trimming removed 5 bases from V and 5 bases from J, with 22 bases in between. There are 18 residues in the CDR3. In germline, CDR1 is SGHVS, CDR2 FNYEAQ. CDR3 sequence reads: CASSQDEISQSRANVLTF. As DNA, the CDR3 is TGTGCCAGCAGCCAGGATGAAATCTCACAAAGTCGGGCCAACGTCCTGACTTTC.

The V gene is TRBV11-1, the J gene TRBJ1-3; no clear D. From germline, CDR1 is SGHAT and CDR2 FQDESV (reference sequence). This CDR3 spans 14 amino acids. V was cut by 4 bases and J by 4 bases, with 11 bases left in between. CDR3 loop: CASSSYGSGNTIYF. The CDR3 region has the DNA TGTGCCAGCAGCTCATACGGATCGGGAAACACCATATATTTT.

The chain joins TRBV10-3 to TRBJ2-5; TRBD2 agrees at 9 bases. The V gene end was trimmed by 7 bases and the J gene end by 5 bases; junction bases not matched to a gene: 5. Germline CDR1 and CDR2: ENHRY and SYGVKD. The CDR3 is 13 amino acids. Here the CDR3 reads CAIKAGGPETQYF. The DNA of the CDR3 is TGTGCCATCAAGGCGGGGGGGCCGGAGACCCAGTACTTC.

The rearrangement joins TRBV7-7 to TRBJ2-5, with 7 nucleotides matching TRBD1. CDR1 and CDR2 from the germline V gene are SSHAT and FNYEAQ (reference sequence). CDR3 length equals 15 residues. The V segment lost 1 base and the J segment 2 bases; nucleotides outside the gene matches: 4. CDR3 residues: CASSLGGTAQETQYF. DNA for the CDR3: TGTGCCAGCAGCTTAGGGGGGACAGCTCAAGAGACCCAGTACTTC.

This chain uses TRBV10-3 with TRBJ1-2, with 8 bases that match TRBD1. CDR3 length equals 15 residues. The germline V gene encodes CDR1 ENHRY and CDR2 SYGVKD. The V segment lost 4 bases and the J segment 7 bases; nucleotides outside the gene matches: 11. The CDR3 sequence is CAISGTGMATGGYTF. CDR3 DNA sequence: TGTGCCATCAGTGGGACAGGGATGGCAACCGGTGGCTACACCTTC.

This clone appeared a few times. One end of the junction is discordant with germline, which a read error may explain. This chain links TRBV18 with TRBJ2-4; 13 nucleotides match TRBD2. The CDR3 is 13 amino acids. Germline V lookup: CDR1 KGHSH, CDR2 LQKENI. The CDR3 loop reads CASSPGTSGTGNF. The CDR3 DNA reads as TGTGCCAGCTCACCAGGGACTAGCGGGACCGGGAACTTC.

This chain uses TRBV7-2 with TRBJ2-2, with D tentatively TRBD1 (7 bases). Trimming removed 5 bases from V and 6 bases from J, with 13 bases in between. Germline CDR1 reads SGHTA; CDR2 reads FQGNSA. CDR3 size: 14 residues. This CDR3 is CASSPQGGPGELFF. In DNA form, the CDR3 reads TGTGCCAGCAGCCCGCAGGGGGGCCCCGGGGAGCTGTTTTTT. Looking up the rest from reference TRBV7-2 and TRBJ2-2 gives the full variable domain: GAGVSQSPSNKVTEKGKDVELRCDPISGHTALYWYRQSLGQGLEFLIYFQGNSAPDKSGLPSDRFSAERTGGSVSTLTIQRTQQEDSAVYLCASSPQGGPGELFFGEGSRLTVL.

The V and J genes are TRBV13 and TRBJ2-1; 8 nucleotides match TRBD2. Looked up from germline, CDR1 is PRHDT and CDR2 is FYEKMQ (reference sequence). Trimming at V came to 4 bases and at J to 7 bases, leaving 3 bases not matched to a gene. The CDR3 spans 13 residues. CDR3 loop: CASSSRLANEQFF. As DNA, the CDR3 is TGTGCCAGCAGCTCCCGACTAGCGAATGAGCAGTTCTTC.